This TCR beta chain is from a study of cytomegalovirus exposure and HLA in healthy donors (dated by TCRdb to 2015 to 2018). A note on the overall study: In an earlier analysis of approximately 640 of the donors, around 300 Gb of sequence data and 100 million or so unique TCR beta sequences from about 179 million T cells were reported. An early release that covered approximately 600 HLA-typed donors contained about 300 gigabases of sequencing data and roughly 84 million unique TCR sequences. Among the roughly 400 genotyped donors, around 81% belonged to the genetic ancestry cluster associated with self-reported Caucasian donors. The study aimed to test whether cataloging public T cell receptors could reveal signatures of past pathogen exposure. Using immunosequencing, the study profiled T cell repertoires from about 610 subjects and related those repertoires to cytomegalovirus serostatus. In addition to the first cohort of several hundred subjects, a separate validation cohort of over 90 different subjects was used. High-throughput TCR immunosequencing, statistical association of individual TCRs with disease status, and machine learning were combined to predict cytomegalovirus infection status. A later analysis re-examined previously published TCR beta repertoires from about 670 donors and added high-resolution HLA genotyping to investigate patterns of TCR occurrence. The later analysis used no new phenotypic data to find candidate immune exposures, relying instead on TCR beta sequences and their occurrence across donors. An earlier analysis of 500 to 650 of the donors applied high-throughput TCR beta sequencing to assess whether each TCR beta V gene segment acted as functional or pseudogenic. Alongside the repertoire data, information on donor age, sex, ethnicity and CMV serostatus was compiled. A later genetic analysis took genome-wide SNP genotypes for about three fifths of the 666 donors and used that subset as a discovery cohort. All discovery cohort repertoires had been generated using a single sequencing platform. Both class I and class II loci were covered by HLA typing, at four-digit resolution. Typing coverage varied by locus: 629-630 donors for A, B, C, DRB1 and DQB1; some 520 for DQA1; around 610 for DPA1; roughly 450 for DPB1. Several DR-DQ haplotypes were treated as single units for association and clustering because of strong linkage in the cohort. Among about 400 genotyped donors of the cohort, an average of about 220,000 unique TCR beta nucleotide sequences was sequenced per donor, of which 15% to 20% were non-productive.

In total, fewer than 750 healthy bone marrow donors made up the cohort. All cohort members were sampled while nominally healthy, although unrecorded immune exposures were likely present. The donor was CMV seronegative and belonged to the group of around 400 seronegative cohort members. Each donor provided a peripheral blood sample, and peripheral blood mononuclear cells were used for TCR beta sequencing. The Qiagen DNeasy Blood Extraction Kit was used to extract genomic DNA from the blood cell samples. Broad study findings and their caveats: In the study, approximately 160 TCR beta chains were listed as associated with cytomegalovirus. According to the authors, the approach could potentially be generalized to other disease states and immunological phenotypes. The classifier was reported to diagnose cytomegalovirus status with high specificity and sensitivity in both the original and validation cohorts. In a later analysis, HLA-associated TCR beta chains were found to be more clonally expanded and to have lower generation probabilities than equally common non-associated chains. A later genetic analysis associated a missense DCLRE1C variant with V-gene and J-gene trimming of TCR beta chains, and an independent cohort replicated the association. In a later analysis, most CMV-associated TCR beta chains were found to appear HLA-restricted, with HLA associations seemingly driven largely by CMV exposure. A few of the identified cytomegalovirus-associated TCR beta chains were confirmed in vitro to be specific for cytomegalovirus antigens. Linkage disequilibrium might explain the correlated functional status among segregating V segments, but an unknown experimental factor could not be ruled out. An earlier analysis of approximately 570 of the donors showed that most TCR beta V segments appeared in productive rearrangements either about 87% or about 30% of the time, which broadly matched IMGT annotations. Around 16 rarely observed V segments, including chromosome 9 orphons, were excluded from the earlier analysis of some 590 of the donors because counts were too low. Across donors, most TCR sequences were observed very rarely, whereas some public TCRs were present in many individuals. The presence/absence analyses assumed that sequencing depth was roughly uniform across donors, and that assumption may not be true. This cohort had only TCR beta chains sequenced, and the lack of alpha or paired-chain data limited which features could be detected. Specific HLA alleles were associated with 15,000 to 20,000 TCR beta sequences at a false discovery rate of 0.05 in a later analysis. A further reported finding was that TCR beta sequences accurately predicted the HLA-A and HLA-B alleles for most subjects in the first cohort. According to a later analysis, parvovirus B19, influenza, CMV and Epstein-Barr virus appeared linked to several top co-occurrence clusters. Because HLA typing was unavailable for some donors at each locus, only the typed subset was used in association tests. Compared with the roughly 600-donor mean, donors in an Asian-associated ancestry cluster had fewer N-insertions in productive TCRs, according to a later genetic analysis. When HLA alleles, especially DR and DQ, strongly co-occurred, TCR associations were difficult to assign to individual alleles. In a later analysis, TCR association rates were found to vary across HLA loci, with the most associated TCRs seen for DRB1 alleles and the fewest for HLA-C alleles. The only immune exposure information available for the cohort was CMV serostatus. A cluster of highly shared sequence variants was judged likely to be a technical artifact of the sequencing pipeline. Because the 87-base-pair reads could not distinguish some IMGT-functional V segments, including TRBV6-2 and TRBV6-3, those segments were excluded.

The library came from the immunoSEQ multiplex PCR assay. The multiplex PCR relied on a mix of 60 forward primers for TCR Vbeta segments and 13 reverse primers for TCR Jbeta segments. The CDR3 region of rearranged TCR beta genes was amplified from genomic DNA with a multiplex PCR assay. Amplified TCR beta libraries were sequenced as 87-base-pair reads on the Illumina HiSeq System. The published analysis was carried out like this. Across the 670 or so repertoires, a later analysis counted 80 million or so unique TCR beta chains, 9.5 million to 13 million of which were shared by at least two donors. Raw reads were error-corrected and collapsed into unique sequences with a nearest-neighbor algorithm that merged closely related sequences to remove PCR and sequencing errors. V, D and J gene segments were assigned by aligning CDR3 sequences to IMGT reference sequences. For a sequence to be retained, at least a six-nucleotide match to both a V gene segment and a J gene segment was required. A rearrangement counted as productive if the CDR3 had no stop codons and remained in frame with V and J, and every other rearrangement counted as non-productive. CDR3 was defined according to IMGT convention as the region running from the second conserved V-encoded cysteine to the conserved J-encoded phenylalanine. In an earlier analysis of roughly 610 of the donors, sequences lacking an unambiguous match to a single V gene segment were excluded. An earlier analysis of some 610 of the donors called V segments functional above 56.7% productive rearrangements and segregating when the between-donor standard deviation exceeded 5%. To diagnose cytomegalovirus status from the catalog of TCR beta chain sequences, a statistical classification framework was built. In a later analysis, TCR nucleotide sequences were compared against IMGT/GENE-DB human TR gene sequences so that V and J genes could be assigned. The TCRdist pipeline was used in a later analysis to assign CDR3 sequences and most-parsimonious VDJ recombination scenarios. In a later analysis, each TCR beta chain was defined by its CDR3 amino acid sequence together with its V-gene family, and reads lacking a unique V-gene family were excluded. As a way to deal with suspected cross-contamination and a sequencing artifact, a later analysis dropped 500 to 700 nucleotide sequences that were highly shared and had low generation probability. For each public chain, a later analysis derived a clonal expansion index from normalized ranks of inferred template counts within each repertoire. In a later analysis, generation probabilities were computed with a VDJ recombination model fitted to out-of-frame rearrangements, and the resulting probabilities were checked against IGoR. A later analysis scored TCR-TCR, TCR-HLA and TCR-CMV co-occurrence with hypergeometric tests, applying a repertoire-size bias correction to TCR pairs. A later analysis estimated false discovery rates by permuting HLA or CMV assignments 20 times. A later analysis grouped co-occurring TCRs with DBSCAN, adding TCRdist sequence similarity when clustering within HLA-allele-positive subsets. Repertoires with fewer than 30,000 or more than 120,000 public chains, plus five repertoires with anomalous nucleotide sharing, were excluded from co-occurrence clustering. TCRdb provides this immuneACCESS table in a form limited to in-frame rearrangements. Some clones are lacking; in checked studies, under half of them reflect an unresolved V gene, and why the rest are absent is not known. The V and J calls and clone size come from that table; D and trimming were worked out from the DNA. This sample holds tens of thousands of clones; over 70% were observed only once. The ten largest clonotypes hold roughly 7.2% of the sample.

The CDR3 measures 16 amino acids from cysteine to phenylalanine. The CDR3 DNA has 48 bases and is translated from base 1. Via the germline V gene, CDR1 is MGHRA and CDR2 YSYEKL. V loses 1 base, J loses 4 bases, and the germline ends lie 14 bases apart. Comments on this clone: Its specific antigen is unknown. Base qualities are missing; no much larger clone stands one base away.

Input material: PBMCs. This TCR was sampled from a middle-aged woman in good health and CMV-seronegative. The rearranged chain carries TRBV4-1 and TRBJ2-1; TRBD2 is a possible D gene, resting on 5 matching bases. The nucleotides read TGCGCCAGCAGCCAAGGTTCTCGCGGAGGTTACAATGAGCAGTTCTTC. Translated, this is CASSQGSRGGYNEQFF.